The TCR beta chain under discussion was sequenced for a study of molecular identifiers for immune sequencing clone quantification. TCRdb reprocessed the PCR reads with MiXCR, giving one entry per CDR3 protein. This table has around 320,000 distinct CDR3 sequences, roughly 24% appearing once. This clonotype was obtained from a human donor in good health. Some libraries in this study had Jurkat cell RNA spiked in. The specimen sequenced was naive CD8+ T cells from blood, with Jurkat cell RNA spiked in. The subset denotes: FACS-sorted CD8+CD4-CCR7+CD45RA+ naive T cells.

CDR3 residues: CASSLGQVMSTEAFF. In nucleotides, the CDR3 is TGTGCCAGTAGCCTTGGACAAGTCATGAGCACTGAAGCTTTCTTT. The chain combines TRBV19 with TRBJ1-1; D possibly corresponds to TRBD1 (5 bases). CDR1 and CDR2 from the germline V gene are LNHDA and SQIVND (reference sequence). Trimming left V 6 bases short and J 4 bases short, with 18 bases between. The CDR3 contains 15 residues.